The present T cell receptor beta chain was sequenced within a study of T cell responses to AZD1222 COVID-19 vaccine. In the study overall: Pooling was applied to second doses at about 4 or about 12 weeks.

Comment on this clone: Its antigen is still unknown.

General study points: Within unmutated variant regions lay the reported targets of nearly half of spike-specific TCRs. Across the whole spike, CD4 TCRs peaked at regions 160-218 and 743-854. Baseline seropositivity characterized only 5 to 7 AZD1222 recipients.

Profiled with immunoSEQ multiplex PCR; TCRdb holds only in-frame clones, not every one. The sample lists around 70,000 clones; 70% to 90% were seen once. This clonotype originated in an adult in good health. The sample here was peripheral blood, taken on day 0 of AZD1222 vaccination.

This CDR3 reads CASSIQGNTGELFF. CDR3 DNA: TGTGCCAGTAGTATACAGGGGAACACCGGGGAGCTGTTTTTT. The chain links TRBV19 to TRBJ2-2; possibly TRBD1 for D (5 bases). Trimming removed 2 bases from V and 1 base from J, with 5 bases in between. This CDR3 spans 14 amino acids. Looked up from germline, CDR1 is LNHDA and CDR2 is SQIVND (reference sequence).